One sample yielded the 7 T cell receptor beta chains listed below, sequenced in a study of beta chain features in type 1 diabetes. Study results and limitations: In all four CD4+ subsets, TCRB CDR3 length was significantly, moderately reduced in type 1 diabetes.

Every bit of the isolated RNA underwent reverse transcription, so sequencing read expressed TCRB transcripts. Libraries were prepared by immunoSEQ multiplex PCR; TCRdb keeps only in-frame clonotypes and omits some of them. The sample has 200,000 to 250,000 clones, roughly 14% seen once. Antigens of these TCRs are unknown. The sequenced material came from naive CD4+ T cells from blood. The receptors stem from a man aged 30-40 years with type 1 diabetes.

This clone was picked up a small number of times. The rearrangement uses TRBV9 and TRBJ2-3, with D possibly being TRBD2 (6 bases). The V gene lost 0 bases and the J gene lost 6 bases, with 11 bases spanning the gap. The CDR3 has 14 residues. The V gene's germline CDR1 is SGDLS and CDR2 YYNGEE. The CDR3 spells CASSVVLATDTQYF. The CDR3 bases are TGTGCCAGCAGCGTAGTACTAGCAACCGATACGCAGTATTTT.

V is TRBV7-9 and J is TRBJ1-1; 7 bases are shared with TRBD1. The germline V gene encodes CDR1 SEHNR and CDR2 FQNEAQ (reference sequence). With V trimmed by 2 bases and J by 3 bases, 0 bases remained unmatched. This CDR3 spans 13 amino acids. The CDR3 reads CASSLQGDTEAFF. As DNA, the CDR3 is TGTGCCAGCAGCTTACAGGGGGACACTGAAGCTTTCTTT.

This clone was found a few times. The CDR3 region is CASSRGGDNSPLHF. As DNA, the CDR3 is TGTGCCAGCAGCCGTGGAGGGGATAATTCACCCCTCCACTTT. This sequence joins TRBV5-6 and TRBJ1-6; TRBD1 might be the D (5 bases). CDR3 length: 14 residues. The germline CDR1 and CDR2 sequences are SGHDT and YYEEEE. V was clipped by 4 bases and J by 5 bases, with 10 bases between them.

A word on this clone: Additional DNA sequences in this sample encode the identical CDR3. The CDR3 DNA reads as TGTGCCAGCTCACCAGGTCAGGGGTACAATGAGCAGTTCTTC. This sequence encodes CASSPGQGYNEQFF. The chain couples TRBV18 to TRBJ2-1, with D possibly being TRBD1 (6 bases). CDR1 is KGHSH and CDR2 is LQKENI in the germline V gene. CDR3 length equals 14 residues. Trimming removed 2 bases from V and 4 bases from J, with 9 bases in between.

The V and J genes are TRBV6-4 and TRBJ1-1; TRBD1 might be the D (6 bases). There are 13 residues in the CDR3. In germline, CDR1 is MRHNA, CDR2 SNTAGT. Between the trimmed V and J ends, which lost 4 bases and 6 bases, there was a span of 12 bases. CDR3 residues: CASSALQGSEAFF. For the CDR3, the DNA is TGTGCCAGCAGTGCCCTCCAGGGGTCTGAAGCTTTCTTT.

The rearrangement links TRBV15 to TRBJ1-2; D perhaps matches TRBD1 (5 bases). Trimming took off 6 bases at V and 5 bases at J, with 13 bases between the two ends. Per germline, CDR1 LNHNV and CDR2 YYDKDF (reference sequence). The CDR3 covers 13 residues. Written as DNA, the CDR3 is TGTGCCACCAGACCAACCGGGGGTTATGGCTACACCTTC. Translated: CATRPTGGYGYTF.

The sample holds a few counts of this clone. The V gene is TRBV4-1, the J gene TRBJ1-3, with D uncertain. This CDR3 is 16 amino acids long. CDR1 MGHRA and CDR2 YSYEKL come from the germline V gene. Trimming cost V 3 bases and J 0 bases, with 12 bases left between them. CDR3 residues: CASSHTQAYSGNTIYF. The CDR3 coding sequence is TGCGCCAGCAGCCATACTCAGGCGTACTCTGGAAACACCATATATTTT.